These T cell receptor beta chains were read from a single sample in a study of beta chain features in type 1 diabetes. Here immunoSEQ multiplex PCR was the method, and the copy in TCRdb shows in-frame clones only, minus some. The table records a few hundred thousand clones, less than 20% of them present only once. Sequencing was performed on naive CD4+ T cells from blood. The receptors originated from a woman aged 18-29 years in good health. The CDR3 runs from the conserved cysteine through the conserved F or W. D genes are given only for firm matches. Expanded clones are given a class, and other clones once, few, many or no size at all.

NA,NA,TRBV7-9,TRBJ2-3,TGTGCCAGCAGTCGAGTAATTAGCCTTTCCACAGATACGCAGTATTTT,CASSRVISLSTDTQYF
NA,NA,TRBV7-9,TRBJ1-1,TGTGCCAGCAGCCATCAACAGGGTGTGGGCACTGAAGCTTTCTTT,CASSHQQGVGTEAFF
TRBD1,NA,TRBV29-1,TRBJ2-7,TGCAGCGTGCTGACAGGGCGGGAGCAGTACTTC,CSVLTGREQYF
TRBD1,NA,TRBV4-2,TRBJ1-2,TGTGCCAGCAGCCGCGCCGGGACAGACAACTATGGCTACACCTTC,CASSRAGTDNYGYTF
NA,few,TRBV5-4,TRBJ1-2,TGTGCCAGCAGCTGGGGGAGGCCAGACAACGGCTACACCTTC,CASSWGRPDNGYTF
TRBD1,few,TRBV5-5,TRBJ1-2,TGTGCCAGCACTCCGACAGGGTTGGATGGCTACACCTTC,CASTPTGLDGYTF
NA,few,TRBV6-5,TRBJ2-4,TGTGCCAGCAGTTACTCGAAGGGGTCAGCCAAAAACATTCAGTACTTC,CASSYSKGSAKNIQYF
TRBD1,few,TRBV7-3,TRBJ2-3,TGTGCCAGCAGCTTCGGAGACAGGGCTTTCACAGATACGCAGTATTTT,CASSFGDRAFTDTQYF
NA,NA,TRBV21-1,TRBJ2-1,TGTGCCACCTTTCCCCCCGGCTACAATGAGCAGTTCTTC,CATFPPGYNEQFF
NA,few,TRBV4-1,TRBJ2-1,TGCGCCAGCAGCCAAGTCCCAGGAGGGTACAATGAGCAGTTCTTC,CASSQVPGGYNEQFF
TRBD2,NA,TRBV7-8,TRBJ2-4,TGTGCCAGCAGCTTACCAGCGGGGAGGGACATTCAGTACTTC,CASSLPAGRDIQYF
NA,few,TRBV30,TRBJ2-7,TGTGCCTGGAGTTTGGACAGCCGGCGGGAGCAGTACTTC,CAWSLDSRREQYF
NA,NA,TRBV6-5,TRBJ2-7,TGTGCCATCAGAGATGGCCAGGGATACGAGCAGTACTTC,CAIRDGQGYEQYF
TRBD1,NA,TRBV5-1,TRBJ2-5,TGCGCCAGCAGCTTGGAGGGGGCAGAGACCCAGTACTTC,CASSLEGAETQYF
NA,few,TRBV14,TRBJ1-2,TGTGCCAGCAGCCCAGGACAGAACTATGGCTACACCTTC,CASSPGQNYGYTF
NA,NA,TRBV5-1,TRBJ2-3,TGCGCCAGCAGCTTTGGCGGGACTGGGGATACGCAGTATTTT,CASSFGGTGDTQYF
NA,few,TRBV30,TRBJ1-6,TGTGCCTGGAGTCTGGGGGGGCTTTCACCCCTCCACTTT,CAWSLGGLSPLHF
TRBD1,few,TRBV7-8,TRBJ1-1,TGTGCCACCGGGAGGACAGGGGTGACTGAAGCTTTCTTT,CATGRTGVTEAFF
TRBD2,few,TRBV19,TRBJ2-1,TGTGCCAGTAGTCCGGGACTAGCAAGGGCCTACAATGAGCAGTTCTTC,CASSPGLARAYNEQFF
NA,few,TRBV5-1,TRBJ2-1,TGCGCCAGCAGTCTGGAGAGGTTTGAGCAGTTCTTC,CASSLERFEQFF
TRBD2,NA,TRBV10-3,TRBJ2-7,TGTGCCATCAGTGGACTAGCGGGAGTCGGCTACGAGCAGTACTTC,CAISGLAGVGYEQYF
TRBD2,few,TRBV30,TRBJ2-4,TGTGCCTGGAGTGCTAGCGGGATTCAGTACTTC,CAWSASGIQYF
TRBD1,NA,TRBV5-4,TRBJ2-5,TGTGCCAGCAGCCTCGACAGGGGGGAGACCCAGTACTTC,CASSLDRGETQYF
NA,few,TRBV7-2,TRBJ2-2,TGTGCCAGCAGCTCCCGGGACACCAACACCGGGGAGCTGTTTTTT,CASSSRDTNTGELFF
TRBD1,NA,TRBV19,TRBJ1-2,TGTGCCAGTACCAGGGACAGCCTCTATGGCTACACCTTC,CASTRDSLYGYTF
NA,few,TRBV19,TRBJ2-1,TGTGCCAGTAGTATCCGGAGGAGACGTCGGAATGAGCAGTTCTTC,CASSIRRRRRNEQFF
NA,few,TRBV18,TRBJ1-1,TGTGCCAGCTCACCATTAGGGGGTTGGGAGAACACTGAAGCTTTCTTT,CASSPLGGWENTEAFF
NA,NA,TRBV5-1,TRBJ1-2,TGCGCCAGCAGCTTGGAGTCCTTGTTCCAGGGAGGAGGCTACACCTTC,CASSLESLFQGGGYTF
NA,few,TRBV12-5,TRBJ1-2,TGTGCTAGTGGCTCCTCGGTGGGCTACACCTTC,CASGSSVGYTF